Detailed here is one T cell receptor (beta chain). These data originate in a study of T cell responses to AZD1222 COVID-19 vaccine. Generated by immunoSEQ multiplex PCR, the TCRdb table keeps only in-frame clones and is missing some. The sample has tens of thousands of clones, 80% to 90% seen once; the top ten hold 9% to 13%. This CDR3 has 14 amino acids. Germline CDR1 and CDR2: SGHAT and FQNNGV. The trim removed 5 bases at V and 6 bases at J, leaving 9 bases unmatched. The V gene is TRBV11-2, the J gene TRBJ1-2, with 7 nucleotides matching TRBD1. The sequences come from peripheral blood, collected 28 days after the second AZD1222 dose. This receptor was identified in an adult who received the AZD1222 COVID-19 vaccine. The CDR3 protein is CASSPGTATNGYTF. The CDR3 bases are TGTGCCAGCAGCCCCGGGACAGCTACCAATGGCTACACCTTC.